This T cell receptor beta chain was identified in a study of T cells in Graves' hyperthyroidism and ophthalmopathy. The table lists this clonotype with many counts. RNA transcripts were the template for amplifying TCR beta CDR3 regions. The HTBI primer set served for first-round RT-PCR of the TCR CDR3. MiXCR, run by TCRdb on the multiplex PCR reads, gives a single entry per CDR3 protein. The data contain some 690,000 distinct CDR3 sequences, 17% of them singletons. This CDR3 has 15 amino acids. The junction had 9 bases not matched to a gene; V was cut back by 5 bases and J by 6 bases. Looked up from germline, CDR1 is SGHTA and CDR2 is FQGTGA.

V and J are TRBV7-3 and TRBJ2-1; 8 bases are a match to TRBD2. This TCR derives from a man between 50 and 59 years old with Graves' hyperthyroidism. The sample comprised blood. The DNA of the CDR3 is TGTGCCAGCAGCCACGGGACTAGTGGAGGCAATGAGCAGTTCTTC. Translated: CASSHGTSGGNEQFF.